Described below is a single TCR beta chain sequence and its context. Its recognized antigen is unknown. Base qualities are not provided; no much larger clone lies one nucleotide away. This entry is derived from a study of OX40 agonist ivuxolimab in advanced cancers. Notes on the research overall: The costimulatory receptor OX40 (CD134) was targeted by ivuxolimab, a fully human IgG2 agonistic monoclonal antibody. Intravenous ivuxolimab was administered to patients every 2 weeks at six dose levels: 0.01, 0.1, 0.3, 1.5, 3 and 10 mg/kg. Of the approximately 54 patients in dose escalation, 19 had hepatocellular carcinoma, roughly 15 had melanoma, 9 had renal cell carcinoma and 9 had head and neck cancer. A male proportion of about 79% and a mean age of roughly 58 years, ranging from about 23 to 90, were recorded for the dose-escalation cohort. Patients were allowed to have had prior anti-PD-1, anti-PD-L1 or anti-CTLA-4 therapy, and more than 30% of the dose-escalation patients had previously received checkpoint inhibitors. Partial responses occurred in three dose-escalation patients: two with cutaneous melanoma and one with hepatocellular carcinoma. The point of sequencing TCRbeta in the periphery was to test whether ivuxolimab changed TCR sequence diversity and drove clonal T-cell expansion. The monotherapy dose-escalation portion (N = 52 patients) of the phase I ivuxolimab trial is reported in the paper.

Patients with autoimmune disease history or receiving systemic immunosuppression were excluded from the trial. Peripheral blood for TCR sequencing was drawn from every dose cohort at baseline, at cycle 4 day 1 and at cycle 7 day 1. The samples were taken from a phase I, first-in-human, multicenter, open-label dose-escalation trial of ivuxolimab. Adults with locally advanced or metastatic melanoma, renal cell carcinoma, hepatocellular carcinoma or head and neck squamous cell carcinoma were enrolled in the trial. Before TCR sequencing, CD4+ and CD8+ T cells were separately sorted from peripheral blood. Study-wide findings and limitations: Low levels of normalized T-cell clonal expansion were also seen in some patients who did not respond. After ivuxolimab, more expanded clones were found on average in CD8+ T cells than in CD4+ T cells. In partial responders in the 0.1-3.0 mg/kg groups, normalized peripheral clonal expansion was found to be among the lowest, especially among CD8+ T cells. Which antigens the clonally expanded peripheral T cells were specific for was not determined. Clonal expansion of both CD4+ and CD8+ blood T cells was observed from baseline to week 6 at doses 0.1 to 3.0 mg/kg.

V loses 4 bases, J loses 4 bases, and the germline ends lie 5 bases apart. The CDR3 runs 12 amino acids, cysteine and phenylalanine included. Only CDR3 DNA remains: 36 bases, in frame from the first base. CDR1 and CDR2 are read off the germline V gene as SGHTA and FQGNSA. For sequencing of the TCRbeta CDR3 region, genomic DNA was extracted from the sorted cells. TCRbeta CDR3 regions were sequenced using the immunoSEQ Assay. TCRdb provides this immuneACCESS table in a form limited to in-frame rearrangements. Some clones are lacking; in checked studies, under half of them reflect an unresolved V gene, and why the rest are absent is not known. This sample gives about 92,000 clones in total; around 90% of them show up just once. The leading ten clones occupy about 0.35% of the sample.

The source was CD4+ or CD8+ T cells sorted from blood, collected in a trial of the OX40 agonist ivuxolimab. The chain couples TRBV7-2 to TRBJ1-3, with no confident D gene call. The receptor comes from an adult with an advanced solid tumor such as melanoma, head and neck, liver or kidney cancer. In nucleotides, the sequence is TGTGCCAGCAGCTCAAGAGGAAACACCATATATTTT. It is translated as CASSSRGNTIYF.